One and the same sample provided the 9 T cell receptor beta chains below, sequenced in a study of blood T cells in healthy people across ages. A second PCR, run for about 6 to 12 cycles, used a sample-barcoded 5' primer plus a J-beta primer mix. TCRdb itself ran the 5' RACE reads through MiXCR, one entry per CDR3 protein. The table lists about 670,000 distinct CDR3 sequences, 45% to 60% of them singletons. The source material was blood. The receptors were gathered from a woman aged 80 or over in good health.

With regard to this clonotype: This clone may be a read error of a much larger clone one base away. The rearrangement links TRBV12-3 or TRBV12-4 to TRBJ2-1; TRBD1 matches 7 bases. V was pared by 5 bases and J by 7 bases, with 8 bases of the junction left unmatched. The CDR3 is made up of 14 amino acids. Here the CDR3 DNA reads TGTGCCAGCAGTCGAGGGGGCGTGGGTAATGAGCAGTTCTTC. Amino acids: CASSRGGVGNEQFF.

This sequence joins TRBV11-2 and TRBJ2-5; D ambiguous. V was cut by 1 base and J by 4 bases, with 7 bases left in between. The V gene's germline CDR1 is SGHAT and CDR2 FQNNGV. The CDR3 length is 13 residues. CDR3 residues: CASSLAWGETQYF. The DNA for the CDR3 is TGTGCCAGCAGCTTAGCCTGGGGAGAGACCCAGTACTTC.

Notes on this clonotype: Its ends do not fully match the called genes, so a read error is possible. The chain is built from TRBV7-9 and TRBJ1-1; the D gene is possibly TRBD1 (5 bases). Germline CDR1 SEHNR, CDR2 FQNEAQ (reference sequence). The length of the CDR3 is 14 residues. The CDR3, as DNA: TGTGCCAGCACCCCCCAGGGCCTGAACACTAAAGCTTTCTTT. Its protein is CASTPQGLNTKAFF.

The chain couples TRBV14 to TRBJ2-5; no definite D call. CDR3 length: 14 amino acids. Trimming took 1 base from V and 5 from J, leaving 11 bases between them. Per germline, CDR1 SGHDN and CDR2 FVKESK. CDR3 in DNA: TGTGCCAGCAGCCAAGGGGCTAGATCTGAGACCCAGTACTTC. Its protein product is CASSQGARSETQYF.

The chain carries TRBV6-6 and TRBJ2-5, with a weak D call TRBD2 (6 bases). V lost 1 base, J lost 2 bases, and 8 bases lay in between. Germline V gives CDR1 MNHNY, CDR2 SVGAGI (reference sequence). CDR3 size: 14 residues. The CDR3 spells CASSYWDSQETQYF. The CDR3 DNA reads as TGTGCCAGCAGTTACTGGGACTCGCAAGAGACCCAGTACTTC.

This clonotype is a singleton in its sample. One junction end does not reproduce the germline sequence, and a read error may be involved. The chain links TRBV7-2 to TRBJ2-1; D not resolved. Germline V gives CDR1 SGHTA, CDR2 FQGNSA. This CDR3 comprises 13 residues. The CDR3, as DNA: TGTGCCAGCAGCTTCCTGACCTACAATGCGCAGTGCTTC. Residues: CASSFLTYNAQCF.

The CDR3 spells CASTGTGKMLDEQFF. DNA for the CDR3: TGTGCCAGCACCGGGACAGGGAAAATGTTAGATGAGCAGTTCTTC. The chain employs TRBV12-3 or TRBV12-4 and TRBJ2-1; 9 bases match TRBD1. J gave up 8 bases and V 7 bases, and 12 bases lay outside the gene matches. CDR3 length equals 15 residues.

V gene TRBV7-2 combines with J gene TRBJ2-3; D remains ambiguous. Germline CDR1 reads SGHTA; CDR2 reads FQGNSA. V was shortened by 7 bases and J by 4 bases, with 9 bases between the two germline ends. The CDR3 loop spans 12 amino acids. The CDR3 here is CASKFAADTQYF. CDR3 coding DNA: TGTGCCAGCAAATTTGCAGCAGATACGCAGTATTTT.

This chain connects TRBV4-1 to TRBJ2-3; 11 nucleotides line up with TRBD2. The CDR3 is 17 amino acids. With V trimmed by 0 bases and J by 2 bases, 4 bases remained unmatched. Germline CDR1 MGHRA, CDR2 YSYEKL. The CDR3 reads CASSQDPLAGVTDTQYF. Here the CDR3 DNA reads TGCGCCAGCAGCCAAGATCCACTAGCGGGAGTCACAGATACGCAGTATTTT.